The 9 T cell receptor beta chains presented below share a single source sample, sequenced in a study of cytomegalovirus exposure and HLA in healthy donors. The PCR contained 60 Vbeta and 13 Jbeta primers. Data came from immunoSEQ multiplex PCR; TCRdb stores just in-frame clones and leaves some out. The data contain tens of thousands of clones, 75% to 85% of them singletons. Sequencing was carried out using PBMCs. All receptors derive from a man aged 50-60 years in good health and CMV-seropositive.

The chain employs TRBV7-2 and TRBJ2-3; D perhaps matches TRBD2 (6 bases). Germline lookup yields CDR1 SGHTA and CDR2 FQGNSA. The CDR3 spans 12 residues. With 5 bases removed from V and 5 bases from J, the gap between germline ends came to 8 bases. The CDR3 spells CASSEGLDTQYF. CDR3 nucleotide sequence: TGTGCCAGCAGCGAGGGACTAGATACGCAGTATTTT.

The chain joins TRBV6-5 to TRBJ2-7, with TRBD2 identical over 7 bases. V was pared by 5 bases and J by 4 bases, with 8 bases of the junction left unmatched. Per germline, CDR1 MNHEY and CDR2 SVGAGI. This CDR3 has 14 amino acids. The CDR3 DNA reads as TGTGCCAGCAGTCTCAGCGGGATAAAGTACGAGCAGTACTTC. Residues: CASSLSGIKYEQYF.

This clone was seen a single time. Compared with germline, one end of the junction differs, possibly owing to a read error. V gene TRBV11-2 combines with J gene TRBJ2-7; 9 bases are shared with TRBD1. The germline CDR1 and CDR2 sequences are SGHAT and FQNNGV. This CDR3 has 14 residues. This chain's CDR3 is CVSSLVQGALEQYF. The CDR3 region has the DNA TGTGTCAGCAGCTTAGTACAGGGGGCGCTTGAGCAGTACTTC. The whole variable domain, remainder taken from reference TRBV11-2 and TRBJ2-7, is EAGVAQSPRYKIIEKRQSVAFWCNPISGHATLYWYQQILGQGPKLLIQFQNNGVVDDSQLPKDRFSAERLKGVDSTLKIQPAKLEDSAVYLCVSSLVQGALEQYFGPGTRLTVT.

This chain joins TRBV19 and TRBJ1-1; the D gene is possibly TRBD1 (6 bases). Trimming took 1 base from V and 5 from J, leaving 17 bases between them. The CDR3 is 16 amino acids. The germline CDR1 and CDR2 sequences are LNHDA and SQIVND (reference sequence). The CDR3 DNA sequence: TGTGCCAGTAGTATAGTGATGGGCCCGAGGGGGACTGAAGCTTTCTTT. Translation: CASSIVMGPRGTEAFF.

This clone was seen only once. J is TRBJ2-3 and V is TRBV12-5, with D unclear. The V gene's germline CDR1 is LGHNT and CDR2 FRNRAP. The CDR3 totals 13 residues. Between the trimmed V and J ends, which lost 6 bases and 6 bases, there was a span of 13 bases. The chain's CDR3 is CASGPVSWDTQYF. The CDR3 DNA is TGTGCTAGTGGCCCGGTGTCTTGGGATACGCAGTATTTT. The whole variable domain, remainder taken from reference TRBV12-5 and TRBJ2-3, is DARVTQTPRHKVTEMGQEVTMRCQPILGHNTVFWYRQTMMQGLELLAYFRNRAPLDDSGMPKDRFSAEMPDATLATLKIQPSEPRDSAVYFCASGPVSWDTQYFGPGTRLTVL.

This clone was observed a single time. The chain links TRBV5-1 to TRBJ2-3; D call uncertain. There are 14 residues in the CDR3. CDR1 and CDR2 from the germline V gene are SGHRS and YFSETQ. Trimming removed 4 bases from V and 4 bases from J, with 13 bases in between. In DNA, the CDR3 is TGCGCCAGCAGCACCACACAGAAGCCAGATACGCAGTATTTT. It specifies CASSTTQKPDTQYF. The full variable domain, with the rest looked up from reference TRBV5-1 and TRBJ2-3, is KAGVTQTPRYLIKTRGQQVTLSCSPISGHRSVSWYQQTPGQGLQFLFEYFSETQRNKGNFPGRFSGRQFSNSRSEMNVSTLELGDSALYLCASSTTQKPDTQYFGPGTRLTVL.

The CDR3 DNA reads as TGTGCCAGTACCCACAGGGGTACGAAAGAGACCCAGTACTTC. Its protein is CASTHRGTKETQYF. V usage is TRBV11-2 and J usage is TRBJ2-5, with 7 bases lining up with TRBD1. The germline CDR1 and CDR2 sequences are SGHAT and FQNNGV. The junction had 10 bases not matched to a gene; V was cut back by 9 bases and J by 3 bases. The length of the CDR3 is 14 residues.

This chain connects TRBV2 to TRBJ2-2; TRBD2 might be the D (5 bases). Germline-derived CDR1 and CDR2 are SNHLY and FYNNEI. V was pared by 8 bases and J by 5 bases, with 12 bases between. This CDR3 spans 13 amino acids. This CDR3 is CASERERTGELFF. Written as DNA, the CDR3 is TGTGCCAGCGAGAGGGAGCGTACCGGGGAGCTGTTTTTT.

This clone has more than one count but fewer than ten. This rearrangement joins TRBV5-1 to TRBJ2-7, with TRBD1 identical over 9 bases. Germline loops: CDR1 SGHRS, CDR2 YFSETQ. J was trimmed by 12 bases and V by 4 bases; bases with no gene match: 5. CDR3 size: 11 residues. The chain's CDR3 is CASSGDRALYF. The DNA for the CDR3 is TGCGCCAGCAGCGGGGACAGGGCTTTGTACTTC.